Described below is a single T cell receptor beta chain sequence and its context. It has no known antigen specificity. No per-base quality is available; no much larger clone lies one base away. The CDR3 has 16 amino acids, counting the end cysteine and phenylalanine. Only the CDR3 region is kept as DNA, spanning 48 bases read in frame from base 1. V sheds 1 base and J sheds 2 bases, leaving 17 bases between their ends. CDR1 DFQATT and CDR2 SNEGSKA were looked up in the germline V gene (reference sequence). These data originate in a study of blood T cells in healthy people across ages (dated by TCRdb to 2014 to 2015). At the level of the whole study: Template switching captured roughly one uniquely barcoded TCR beta cDNA molecule per two T cells in model experiments. Donors of different ages were randomly distributed across sequencing lanes to avoid experimental bias. Two additional independent replicas of 1 million unique cDNA reads from the same blood draw were analyzed for two donors (one aged 18 to 30 and one aged 80 or older). The donors were split into four age groups: young (average around 15 years), middle-aged (around 40), aged (approximately 60) and long-lived (about 74). Using deep sequencing normalized with unique cDNA molecular identifiers, the study measured how TCR beta repertoire diversity changes with age. Findings and caveats that apply to the study as a whole: Total diversity estimates from one million sequenced T cells were considered lower bounds and underestimates. Because donor CMV infection status was unknown, age-related changes in expanded clonotypes were potentially confounded. Compared with the aged group, the long-lived group had more naive CD4+ T cells, fewer expanded clones and increased TCR diversity, a pattern suggesting age selection. The percentage of naive T cells measured by flow cytometry correlated strongly with observed TCR beta diversity. Since profiling was done on bulk unsorted PBMCs, naive and antigen-experienced compartments could not be conclusively compared. As age increased, observed TCR beta diversity per million T cells dropped in a roughly linear way, and a significant reduction was already evident by age 40.

The donors were roughly 39 Caucasian individuals from Russia, aged roughly 6 to 90 years, who were systemically healthy. Roughly 9.5 milliliters of peripheral blood were drawn from each donor into EDTA-treated Vacutainer tubes. Ficoll-Paque density-gradient centrifugation was used to isolate PBMCs, with at least 6.5 million obtained per sample. Total RNA, at least 5.5 micrograms per sample, was extracted from PBMCs with Trizol reagent. For every donor, flow cytometry on a PBMC aliquot measured the percentage of naive CD45RAhigh/CD27high T cells. The receptor library was made with 5' RACE. A second PCR of roughly 7 to 11 cycles was performed with a sample-barcoded 5' primer and a J-beta primer mix. A template-switch 5' adaptor carrying 12 random nucleotides introduced a unique molecular identifier onto each TCR beta cDNA molecule. Each sample yielded at least 3 million CDR3-containing paired-end reads. All of the RNA was converted into first-strand cDNA using the Mint cDNA synthesis kit, with a TRBC-specific oligonucleotide serving as the primer. Following uracil-DNA glycosylase treatment, all cDNA underwent a first 18-cycle PCR with the universal primers M1SS and BC2_uni_R. Per the original workflow: Normalization of each sample was performed by random selection of 1 million high-quality reads, each carrying a distinct molecular identifier. Instead of being binned into consensus sequences, reads that shared molecular identifiers were thrown out. MiTCR, run with a Q25 quality threshold and the strictest error-elimination algorithm, handled CDR3 identification, clonotype clustering and error correction. Lower-bound total TCR beta diversity was estimated with a nonparametric unseen species model using Euler transformation. The public reads were run again by TCRdb, first through fastp at Q25 and then through MiXCR, and only productive beta chains were kept. When rows share a CDR3 protein, they turn into one entry using the most common DNA and genes. These V and J calls are TCRdb output, not the study's own analysis. The sample yields 1,800,000 or so distinct CDR3 sequences; around 42% were counted once. The ten largest clonotypes hold more than 20% of the sample.

Sequencing input: blood. This clonotype was sampled from a human donor in good health. The chain links TRBV20-1 with TRBJ1-1, with the D gene uncertain. The base sequence is TGCAGTGCTAGAGGATATCTTTTGCGGGGAAACACTGAAGCTTTCTTT. It codes for CSARGYLLRGNTEAFF.